What follows describes a single T cell receptor beta chain. The data were taken from a study of blood T cell repertoires in COVID-19. Original handling: Nucleated cell counts were estimated from reference gene primer amplification. The assay was immunoSEQ multiplex PCR, and TCRdb's table has in-frame clones only and misses some. V and J calls and clone size come straight from that table; D and trimming were deduced from the DNA. Counted here are some 140,000 clones, roughly 90% occurring once; the ten biggest clones make up more than 2%. The CDR3 runs 14 residues. Germline V gene sequence: CDR1 SGHDT, CDR2 YYEEEE. With 2 bases removed from V and 5 bases from J, the gap between germline ends came to 10 bases.

The J gene is TRBJ2-2, the V gene TRBV5-6; the D gene is possibly TRBD1 (8 bases). Material: peripheral blood. This receptor was obtained from a man aged 65-85 years with active COVID-19. The CDR3 sequence: CASSLQGGTGELFF. In DNA, the CDR3 is TGTGCCAGCAGCTTACAGGGGGGGACCGGGGAGCTGTTTTTT.